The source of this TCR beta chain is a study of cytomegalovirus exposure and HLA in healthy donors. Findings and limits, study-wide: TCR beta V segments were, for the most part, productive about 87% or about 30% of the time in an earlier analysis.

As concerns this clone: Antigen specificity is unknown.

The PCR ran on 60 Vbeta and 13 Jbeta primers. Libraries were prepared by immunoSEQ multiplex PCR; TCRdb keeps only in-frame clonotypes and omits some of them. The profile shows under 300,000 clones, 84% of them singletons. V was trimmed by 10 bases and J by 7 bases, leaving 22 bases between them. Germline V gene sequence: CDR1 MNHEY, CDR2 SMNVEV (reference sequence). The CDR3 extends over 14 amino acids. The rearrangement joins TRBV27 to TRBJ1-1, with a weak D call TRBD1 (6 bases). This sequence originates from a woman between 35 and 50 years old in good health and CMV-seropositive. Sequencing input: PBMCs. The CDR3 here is CATKIRGFIGEAFF. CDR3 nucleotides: TGTGCCACCAAAATAAGGGGGTTTATTGGTGAAGCTTTCTTT.